Each of the 24 T cell receptor beta chains below was sequenced from the same sample in a study of early T cells in non-severe SARS-CoV-2 infection. TCRdb passed the 5' RACE reads through MiXCR, listing each CDR3 protein once. Of tens of thousands of distinct CDR3 sequences listed, around 6% are singletons. The sample taken for sequencing was whole blood. The source of these receptors is an adult who was a healthcare worker with PCR-confirmed SARS-CoV-2 infection or an uninfected control (not recorded which).

This sequence joins TRBV24-1 and TRBJ1-5; 7 bases are shared with TRBD1. CDR1 is KGHDR, CDR2 SFDVKD, per germline. CDR3 length: 17 residues. Germline trimming cut 2 bases from V and 3 bases from J; bases unmatched to any gene: 9. CDR3 sequence reads: CATSDSMGQQNNQPQHF. The CDR3 coding sequence is TGTGCCACCAGTGATTCAATGGGACAGCAAAACAATCAGCCCCAGCATTTT.

This clonotype was recorded at least ten times. The chain uses TRBV6-6 and TRBJ1-6; D gene ambiguous. This CDR3 spans 12 amino acids. CDR1 is MNHNY and CDR2 is SVGAGI in the germline V gene (reference sequence). V was cut by 5 bases and J by 7 bases, with 6 bases left in between. The CDR3 nucleotides are TGTGCCAGCAGTACGGGGAATTCACCCCTCCACTTT. It yields the protein CASSTGNSPLHF.

This clonotype was found many times. The chain links TRBV6-1 to TRBJ2-1; no reliable D call. The CDR3 covers 14 residues. Germline lookup yields CDR1 MNHNS and CDR2 SASEGT. Trimming stripped 10 bases from V and 8 bases from J, with 21 bases between. The CDR3 sequence: CATKQNPGRDEQFF. The DNA for the CDR3 is TGTGCCACAAAACAGAACCCCGGCCGGGATGAGCAGTTCTTC.

This chain uses TRBV5-1 with TRBJ2-7; 8 bases line up with TRBD2. The germline gives CDR1 SGHRS, CDR2 YFSETQ. V lost 7 bases and J lost 7; bases outside the gene matches: 10. This CDR3 spans 13 amino acids. This CDR3 is CASRAGASFEQYF. In nucleotides, the CDR3 is TGCGCCAGCCGAGCGGGGGCTTCTTTTGAGCAGTACTTC.

Here the CDR3 reads CASSRNLAGNTDTQYF. The CDR3 bases are TGTGCCAGCAGCCGCAACCTAGCGGGAAACACAGATACGCAGTATTTT. The chain has TRBV12-3 or TRBV12-4 and TRBJ2-3, with TRBD2 matching 9 bases. The V gene end was trimmed by 6 bases and the J gene end by 2 bases; junction bases not matched to a gene: 9. The CDR3 sequence is 16 residues long.

This clonotype was seen ten or more times. The V and J genes are TRBV6-2 or TRBV6-3 and TRBJ2-5; D is uncertain. Germline CDR1 and CDR2: MNHEY and SVGEGT. Trimming removed 6 bases from V and 5 bases from J, with 13 bases in between. This CDR3 region has 13 residues. CDR3 bases: TGTGCCAGCAGCCCGGCGGAACCGGAGACCCAGTACTTC. This gives the protein CASSPAEPETQYF.

The chain carries TRBV14 and TRBJ2-7, with D perhaps matching TRBD1 (5 bases). V lost 1 base, J lost 2 bases, and 12 bases lay in between. CDR1 and CDR2 (germline): SGHDN, FVKESK. The CDR3 is 15 amino acids. This CDR3 is CASSQGRGWTYEQYF. Here the CDR3 DNA reads TGTGCCAGCAGCCAAGGAAGGGGCTGGACCTACGAGCAGTACTTC.

There are many counts of this clonotype. V is TRBV20-1 and J is TRBJ1-5, with D uncertain. The ends were cut back, 0 bases at V and 2 bases at J, with 17 bases in the middle. The CDR3 is 17 amino acids. Per germline, CDR1 DFQATT and CDR2 SNEGSKA (reference sequence). The CDR3 is CSARDLKGSFGNQPQHF. CDR3 nucleotides: TGCAGTGCTAGAGATCTTAAAGGGAGTTTTGGCAATCAGCCCCAGCATTTT.

This clonotype showed up many times. The chain uses TRBV3-1 and TRBJ1-3, with D maybe TRBD1 (5 bases). The CDR3 is made up of 17 amino acids. Trimming removed 0 bases from V and 2 bases from J, with 14 bases in between. The germline V gene has CDR1 LGHDT and CDR2 YNNKEL (reference sequence). This CDR3 is CASSQDLTGGTGNTIYF. CDR3 bases: TGTGCCAGCAGCCAAGATCTAACTGGGGGGACTGGAAACACCATATATTTT.

This clonotype was detected only a few times. The chain carries TRBV6-5 and TRBJ1-1; tentatively, D is TRBD1 (5 bases). Per germline, CDR1 MNHEY and CDR2 SVGAGI. The V end lost 5 bases, the J end lost 5 bases, and 15 bases lay between the germline ends. This CDR3 contains 14 residues. The CDR3 nucleotides read TGTGCCAGCAGTGGCGCAGGGCGGTGGACTGAAGCTTTCTTT. Encoded protein: CASSGAGRWTEAFF.

The chain is built from TRBV30 and TRBJ1-1; D unresolved. The CDR3 covers 10 residues. V lost 5 bases to trimming and J lost 1 base, with 2 bases between them. Germline V gene lookup returns CDR1 GTSNPN and CDR2 SVGIG (reference sequence). This chain's CDR3 is CAWWNTEAFF. In DNA form, the CDR3 reads TGTGCCTGGTGGAACACTGAAGCTTTCTTT.

This clonotype was detected many times. V is TRBV12-3 or TRBV12-4 and J is TRBJ2-3, with D tentatively TRBD1 (6 bases). Trimming shortened V by 0 bases and J by 0 bases, and 10 bases separated the two germline ends. The CDR3 consists of 16 residues. The CDR3 sequence is CASSLARTVSTDTQYF. CDR3 nucleotides: TGTGCCAGCAGTTTAGCGAGGACAGTTAGCACAGATACGCAGTATTTT.

This clonotype was detected only a few times. The V gene is TRBV12-3 or TRBV12-4, the J gene TRBJ2-1; D possibly corresponds to TRBD1 (5 bases). This CDR3 contains 13 residues. The germline V and J ends were trimmed by 10 bases and 9 bases, with 19 bases remaining between them. The CDR3 nucleotides are TGTGCCATCCTTATTCAGGGCTCGGTTGAGCAGTTCTTC. This codes for CAILIQGSVEQFF.

Written as DNA, the CDR3 is TGCAGTGCTAGGGGGGTTGCAAGCTCCTACGAGCAGTACTTC. It specifies CSARGVASSYEQYF. The chain uses TRBV20-1 and TRBJ2-7, with D perhaps given as TRBD1 or TRBD2 (5 bases each). CDR1 is DFQATT, CDR2 SNEGSKA, per germline (reference sequence). V was pared by 3 bases and J by 0 bases, with 12 bases between. The CDR3 runs 14 residues.

This clonotype has at least ten counts. V and J are TRBV5-5 and TRBJ1-1, with 8 bases aligning to TRBD1. V gave up 1 base and J gave up 3 bases; unmatched junction bases: 2. Germline CDR1 reads SGHKS; CDR2 reads YYEKEE (reference sequence). The CDR3 has 14 amino acids. The CDR3 DNA follows: TGTGCCAGCAGCTTGAGGGGACAGGACACTGAAGCTTTCTTT. This translates into CASSLRGQDTEAFF.

The chain carries TRBV28 and TRBJ2-3; D is ambiguous. The germline V gene encodes CDR1 MDHEN and CDR2 SYDVKM. The V gene lost 5 bases and the J gene lost 7 bases, with 7 bases spanning the gap. The CDR3 spans 11 residues. The CDR3 DNA sequence: TGTGCCAGCAGTAATAGAAATACGCAGTATTTT. Its translation: CASSNRNTQYF.

This clonotype has more than one count but fewer than ten. This chain connects TRBV7-2 to TRBJ2-3, with TRBD1 matching over 7 bases. CDR3 length: 17 residues. Germline CDR1 is SGHTA and CDR2 is FQGNSA. After removal of 4 bases from V and 2 bases from J, the junction contained 12 bases not matched to a gene. Here the CDR3 DNA reads TGTGCCAGCAGCTCACCTGGATCGACAGGGTTCACAGATACGCAGTATTTT. It codes for CASSSPGSTGFTDTQYF.

This clonotype came up many times. The chain is built from TRBV7-6 and TRBJ2-1; D gene ambiguous. Per the germline V gene, CDR1 is SGHVS and CDR2 is FNYEAQ. The CDR3 is 15 amino acids. Trimming took 4 bases from V and 6 from J, leaving 16 bases between them. Written as DNA, the CDR3 is TGTGCCAGCAGCTCACGCCCCGACGGTGGCAATGAGCAGTTCTTC. This encodes CASSSRPDGGNEQFF.

The chain links TRBV3-1 to TRBJ1-6, with TRBD1 as a possible D gene (6 bases). CDR1 is LGHDT and CDR2 is YNNKEL in the germline V gene (reference sequence). The V end was cut by 0 bases, the J end by 8 bases, with 23 bases between. This CDR3 contains 19 residues. The CDR3 reads CASSQDRFQAGVQYSPLHF. CDR3 DNA: TGTGCCAGCAGCCAAGATAGGTTTCAGGCAGGGGTACAATATTCACCCCTCCACTTT.

This clonotype was recorded at least ten times. The J gene is TRBJ2-7, the V gene TRBV27; D remains ambiguous. Germline values: CDR1 MNHEY, CDR2 SMNVEV (reference sequence). The length of the CDR3 is 14 residues. The V end lost 5 bases, the J end lost 3 bases, and 14 bases lay between the germline ends. DNA for the CDR3: TGTGCCAGCAGTGTAGACGGTATCTACTACGAGCAGTACTTC. This sequence encodes CASSVDGIYYEQYF.

The CDR3, as DNA: TGCAGTGCCCCCTCGATGCGGGAGCAGTACTTC. Translation gives CSAPSMREQYF. This chain joins TRBV20-1 and TRBJ2-7; D unclear. The length of the CDR3 is 11 residues. The V gene lost 6 bases and the J gene lost 7 bases, with 13 bases spanning the gap. From germline, CDR1 is DFQATT and CDR2 SNEGSKA (reference sequence).

The table lists this clonotype with many counts. Here the CDR3 reads CAWSGGAYTEAFF. The CDR3 DNA sequence: TGTGCCTGGAGTGGCGGGGCGTACACTGAAGCTTTCTTT. The rearrangement uses TRBV30 and TRBJ1-1, with D possibly matching TRBD1 (5 bases). Germline V gene sequence: CDR1 GTSNPN, CDR2 SVGIG (reference sequence). The CDR3 contains 13 residues. Trimming left V 1 base short and J 3 bases short, with 9 bases between. The full variable domain, in which reference TRBV30 and TRBJ1-1 provide the parts outside the CDR3, is SQTIHQWPATLVQPVGSPLSLECTVEGTSNPNLYWYRQAAGRGLQLLFYSVGIGQISSEVPQNLSASRPQDRQFILSSKKLLLSDSGFYLCAWSGGAYTEAFFGQGTRLTVV.

This clonotype was picked up many times. The rearrangement joins TRBV6-1 to TRBJ1-4; possible D gene TRBD1, 6 bases. CDR3 length: 15 residues. CDR1 and CDR2 (germline): MNHNS, SASEGT. V was clipped by 1 base and J by 4 bases, with 10 bases between them. Here the CDR3 DNA reads TGTGCCAGCAGTGAAGGGACAGCCCTTAATGAAAAACTGTTTTTT. Its protein product is CASSEGTALNEKLFF.

This clonotype was recorded many times. This CDR3 reads CASSPSHSGNTIYF. CDR3 bases: TGTGCCAGCAGTCCGTCGCACTCTGGAAACACCATATATTTT. The J gene is TRBJ1-3, the V gene TRBV3-1; D not resolved. Trimming removed 6 bases at V and 0 bases at J, with 9 bases between. This CDR3 is 14 amino acids long. Germline CDR1 LGHDT, CDR2 YNNKEL (reference sequence).